These 26 T cell receptor beta chains were all obtained from the same sample, sequenced in a study of beta chain features in type 1 diabetes. Study outcomes and limitations: Within each of all four CD4+ subsets, Type 1 diabetes patients had TCRB CDR3s that were moderately but significantly shorter.

TCRB transcripts that were expressed got sequenced, as all of the isolated RNA had been reverse transcribed. Here immunoSEQ multiplex PCR was the method, and the copy in TCRdb shows in-frame clones only, minus some. The sample holds around 280,000 clones, approximately 15% seen once. These TCRs' antigens remain unknown. The sequenced material came from naive CD4+ T cells from blood. The receptor set was obtained from a young man with type 1 diabetes.

This clone turned up a few times. CDR3 bases: TGTGCCAGCAGCTTCCCCGCCCTGGGGGGGTTAAGCTCCTACGAGCAGTACTTC. This translates into CASSFPALGGLSSYEQYF. The J gene is TRBJ2-7, the V gene TRBV7-9; 7 bases map to TRBD2. Germline V gene lookup returns CDR1 SEHNR and CDR2 FQNEAQ (reference sequence). With 3 bases clipped from V and 0 bases from J, the junction kept 14 bases outside the gene matches. CDR3 length: 18 amino acids. Based on the CDR3 plus reference TRBV7-9 and TRBJ2-7, the full variable domain is DTGVSQNPRHKITKRGQNVTFRCDPISEHNRLYWYRQTLGQGPEFLTYFQNEAQLEKSRLLSDRFSAERPKGSFSTLEIQRTEQGDSAMYLCASSFPALGGLSSYEQYFGPGTRLTVT.

The V gene is TRBV6-5, the J gene TRBJ2-3, with TRBD2 matching 9 bases. The germline CDR1 and CDR2 sequences are MNHEY and SVGAGI. The CDR3 has 15 residues. V shed 6 bases, J shed 1 base, and the junction held 5 bases outside the gene matches. CDR3 nucleotides: TGTGCCAGCAGCGAACCTAGCGGGGGCACAGATACGCAGTATTTT. Translated: CASSEPSGGTDTQYF.

The rearrangement joins TRBV25-1 to TRBJ2-1, with TRBD2 identical over 8 bases. The CDR3 runs 14 residues. Germline values: CDR1 MGHDK, CDR2 SYGVNS. The trim removed 9 bases at V and 3 bases at J, leaving 7 bases unmatched. The CDR3 DNA reads as TGTGCCAGTGAGCGGGAGAGGGTCTACAATGAGCAGTTCTTC. It encodes CASERERVYNEQFF.

This clone was seen only a few times. The gene calls are TRBV19 and TRBJ2-7; TRBD2 agrees at 10 bases. The ends lost 5 bases at V and 7 bases at J; junction bases unmatched: 17. CDR1 is LNHDA, CDR2 SQIVND, per germline (reference sequence). This CDR3 has 17 amino acids. The CDR3 protein is CASSADQGLAGAGEQYF. The DNA of the CDR3 is TGTGCCAGTAGTGCCGACCAAGGGCTAGCGGGAGCTGGGGAGCAGTACTTC.

This chain links TRBV6-6 with TRBJ2-7; perhaps TRBD1 as D (5 bases). Trimming removed 4 bases at V and 6 bases at J, with 10 bases between. This CDR3 is 12 amino acids long. Germline lookup yields CDR1 MNHNY and CDR2 SVGAGI (reference sequence). The CDR3 is CASSSRVLEQYF. Here the CDR3 DNA reads TGTGCCAGCAGTTCCAGGGTTCTCGAGCAGTACTTC.

The chain has TRBV6-5 and TRBJ2-7, with D tentatively TRBD1 (5 bases). Trimming left V 0 bases short and J 4 bases short, with 10 bases between. Germline-derived CDR1 and CDR2 are MNHEY and SVGAGI. The CDR3 extends over 14 amino acids. The CDR3, as DNA: TGTGCCAGCAGTTACTCGTCAGGGAAGTACGAGCAGTACTTC. This codes for CASSYSSGKYEQYF.

V and J are TRBV28 and TRBJ2-1; 12 nucleotides match TRBD2. Germline V gene lookup returns CDR1 MDHEN and CDR2 SYDVKM. The CDR3 spans 14 residues. CDR3 residues: CGASGGASYNEQFF. The CDR3 nucleotides are TGTGGGGCTAGCGGGGGGGCCAGCTACAATGAGCAGTTCTTC.

This clone has a handful of counts. The genes are TRBV9 and TRBJ2-5; TRBD2 matches 11 bases. V lost 0 bases to trimming and J lost 2 bases; unmatched junction nucleotides: 9. The CDR3 length is 18 residues. Germline loops: CDR1 SGDLS, CDR2 YYNGEE. In DNA form, the CDR3 reads TGTGCCAGCAGCGTAGCCCCGCCGGGACTAGCGGAACAAGAGACCCAGTACTTC. Its translation: CASSVAPPGLAEQETQYF.

The rearrangement uses TRBV5-1 and TRBJ2-3, with D possibly matching TRBD1 (5 bases). Trimming took 0 bases from V and 3 from J, leaving 8 bases between them. From germline, CDR1 is SGHRS and CDR2 YFSETQ. The CDR3 has 14 amino acids. CDR3 sequence: CASSLATETDTQYF. In DNA, the CDR3 is TGCGCCAGCAGCTTGGCGACAGAAACAGATACGCAGTATTTT.

The V call is TRBV7-9, the J call TRBJ1-2; no firm D call. V was cut by 6 bases and J by 8 bases, with 19 bases left in between. Germline CDR1 reads SEHNR; CDR2 reads FQNEAQ (reference sequence). This CDR3 is built from 14 residues. Here the CDR3 DNA reads TGTGCCAGCAGTAAGCCAGACACTCAGTGGGGCTACACCTTC. Translating gives CASSKPDTQWGYTF.

CDR3 region: CASSPGGYNEQFF. CDR3 in DNA: TGTGCCAGCAGTCCCGGGGGGTACAATGAGCAGTTCTTC. This chain joins TRBV6-5 and TRBJ2-1; 7 bases match TRBD2. CDR1 MNHEY and CDR2 SVGAGI come from the germline V gene. Trimming at V came to 5 bases and at J to 4 bases, leaving 2 bases not matched to a gene. This CDR3 comprises 13 residues.

This clone was detected a few times. The chain carries TRBV11-2 and TRBJ2-1; the D gene is possibly TRBD2 (5 bases). V lost 0 bases and J 15 bases, leaving 12 bases between the germline ends. There are 12 residues in the CDR3. The germline V gene has CDR1 SGHAT and CDR2 FQNNGV. CDR3 loop: CASSLDHGVGFF. CDR3 bases: TGTGCCAGCAGCTTAGATCACGGGGTGGGGTTCTTC.

This chain connects TRBV30 to TRBJ2-5; TRBD2 is a possible D gene (6 bases). CDR3 size: 12 residues. The V and J ends lost 3 bases and 5 bases respectively, with 10 bases between them. Per the germline V gene, CDR1 is GTSNPN and CDR2 is SVGIG (reference sequence). Written as DNA, the CDR3 is TGTGCCTGGAGCAAAGGAGGGGAGACCCAGTACTTC. This gives the protein CAWSKGGETQYF. The full variable domain, with the rest looked up from reference TRBV30 and TRBJ2-5, is SQTIHQWPATLVQPVGSPLSLECTVEGTSNPNLYWYRQAAGRGLQLLFYSVGIGQISSEVPQNLSASRPQDRQFILSSKKLLLSDSGFYLCAWSKGGETQYFGPGTRLLVL.

This clone was detected a few times. The chain is built from TRBV4-2 and TRBJ2-1; D gene ambiguous. CDR1 and CDR2 from the germline V gene are LGHNA and YNFKEQ. Trimming stripped 1 base from V and 4 bases from J, with 17 bases between. This CDR3 region has 17 residues. For the CDR3, the DNA is TGTGCCAGCAGCCAAGGTGGTAGCACTAATATTTACAATGAGCAGTTCTTC. It codes for CASSQGGSTNIYNEQFF.

This clone was seen a few times. CDR3 region: CASSLGGAAGGHYGYTF. Here the CDR3 DNA reads TGTGCCAGCAGCTTAGGAGGGGCAGCCGGGGGTCACTATGGCTACACCTTC. The V call is TRBV7-9, the J call TRBJ1-2; possible D gene TRBD1, 5 bases. The CDR3 totals 17 residues. Between the trimmed V and J ends, which lost 1 base and 3 bases, there was a span of 18 bases. The germline CDR1 and CDR2 sequences are SEHNR and FQNEAQ (reference sequence). Full variable domain (rest looked up from reference TRBV7-9 and TRBJ1-2): DTGVSQNPRHKITKRGQNVTFRCDPISEHNRLYWYRQTLGQGPEFLTYFQNEAQLEKSRLLSDRFSAERPKGSFSTLEIQRTEQGDSAMYLCASSLGGAAGGHYGYTFGSGTRLTVV.

This clone was observed a handful of times. The chain joins TRBV7-2 to TRBJ2-3; 7 positions agree with TRBD2. Germline loops: CDR1 SGHTA, CDR2 FQGNSA. The CDR3 runs 14 residues. J lost 4 bases, V lost 6 bases, and 7 bases had no gene match. In DNA, the CDR3 is TGTGCCAGCAGTTTTACTAGCGCCCCAGATACGCAGTATTTT. Protein sequence: CASSFTSAPDTQYF.

The CDR3: CASSESTGTEAFF. The CDR3 nucleotides read TGCGCCAGCAGTGAGTCTACGGGAACTGAAGCTTTCTTT. The rearrangement links TRBV10-2 to TRBJ1-1; D is uncertain. Germline V lookup: CDR1 WSHSY, CDR2 SAAADI. Trimming cost V 0 bases and J 5 bases, with 7 bases left between them. This CDR3 is built from 13 residues.

This clone was counted between two and nine times. The chain couples TRBV27 to TRBJ2-7; a possible D gene is TRBD1 (5 bases). The V gene's germline CDR1 is MNHEY and CDR2 SMNVEV (reference sequence). The CDR3 extends over 13 amino acids. V gave up 3 bases and J gave up 2 bases, with 8 bases separating them. CDR3 DNA: TGTGCCAGCAGTTTGAAACAGGCCTACGAGCAGTACTTC. Amino acids: CASSLKQAYEQYF.

Only a few counts were recorded for this clone. This rearrangement joins TRBV7-9 to TRBJ1-2; no reliable D call. CDR3 length: 12 residues. The germline CDR1 and CDR2 sequences are SEHNR and FQNEAQ (reference sequence). Between the trimmed V and J ends, which lost 2 bases and 6 bases, there was a span of 7 bases. CDR3: CASSLSRDGYTF. The CDR3 nucleotides read TGTGCCAGCAGCTTATCGAGGGATGGCTACACCTTC.

This chain links TRBV30 with TRBJ2-5, with 14 bases matching TRBD2. The CDR3 contains 18 residues. Germline lookup yields CDR1 GTSNPN and CDR2 SVGIG (reference sequence). Trimming at V came to 7 bases and at J to 5 bases, leaving 18 bases not matched to a gene. CDR3 sequence: CAFAPGLAGEVQGETQYF. CDR3 in DNA: TGTGCCTTCGCCCCGGGACTAGCGGGAGAGGTACAAGGGGAGACCCAGTACTTC.

This clone was picked up a small number of times. V and J are TRBV30 and TRBJ1-3; no clear D gene. Germline lookup yields CDR1 GTSNPN and CDR2 SVGIG (reference sequence). Trimming pared 5 bases from V and 0 bases from J, leaving 8 bases between. The CDR3 length is 13 residues. CDR3 sequence reads: CAWLGSSGNTIYF. CDR3 bases: TGTGCCTGGCTTGGGAGCTCTGGAAACACCATATATTTT.

This clone has just a few counts. The gene calls are TRBV5-1 and TRBJ2-7; maybe TRBD2 (6 bases). From germline, CDR1 is SGHRS and CDR2 YFSETQ. This CDR3 has 13 residues. Trimming pared 4 bases from V and 6 bases from J, leaving 14 bases between. CDR3 nucleotides: TGCGCCAGCAGCCCTCTGAGCGGGTCCGAGCAGTACTTC. Encoded protein: CASSPLSGSEQYF.

This sequence joins TRBV2 and TRBJ2-1, with 11 positions matching TRBD2. Trimming at V came to 2 bases and at J to 9 bases, leaving 3 bases not matched to a gene. This CDR3 has 14 residues. CDR1 and CDR2 from the germline V gene are SNHLY and FYNNEI. The CDR3: CASSELAGGSEQFF. As DNA, the CDR3 is TGTGCCAGCAGTGAACTAGCGGGAGGATCTGAGCAGTTCTTC.

This clone turned up a few times. Other DNA variants within this sample encode the same CDR3. The chain uses TRBV5-1 and TRBJ1-1, with D tentatively TRBD1 (5 bases). Between the trimmed V and J ends, which lost 0 bases and 0 bases, there was a span of 6 bases. This CDR3 spans 14 amino acids. Germline V CDR1 and CDR2: SGHRS, YFSETQ. The CDR3 region has the DNA TGCGCCAGCAGCTTGGAAGGGGTGAACACTGAAGCTTTCTTT. Its translation is CASSLEGVNTEAFF.

The chain joins TRBV14 to TRBJ1-4; the D gene is possibly TRBD1 (5 bases). The germline V gene encodes CDR1 SGHDN and CDR2 FVKESK. Deletions cut 8 bases from V and 4 bases from J, with 14 bases between. The CDR3 covers 14 residues. The CDR3 region is CASLAFDSNEKLFF. Here the CDR3 DNA reads TGTGCCAGCCTTGCCTTTGACAGTAATGAAAAACTGTTTTTT.

This clone was observed a handful of times. This chain links TRBV2 with TRBJ2-7; 8 nucleotides align to TRBD1. The trim removed 5 bases at V and 3 bases at J, leaving 6 bases unmatched. Germline CDR1 is SNHLY and CDR2 is FYNNEI. The CDR3 is 14 residues long. The CDR3 here is CASSNPDRDYEQYF. DNA for the CDR3: TGTGCCAGCAGTAACCCGGACAGGGACTACGAGCAGTACTTC.